A selection of T cell receptor beta chains follows, all from one sample in a study of blood T cell repertoires in COVID-19. Sequenced by immunoSEQ multiplex PCR; TCRdb stores in-frame clones only, minus some. The sample includes approximately 75,000 clones, approximately 86% of them seen just once. The sample comprised peripheral blood. These receptors were obtained from a man aged 80 or over with COVID-19, enrolled during active disease. CDR3s include the opening cysteine and the closing phenylalanine or tryptophan. A D gene is named only where the DNA matches it firmly. Expanded clones get a size class; other rows say once, few or many, or leave the size out.

TRBV6-4,NA,TRBD1,TRBJ1-5,CASRDTLTGDHQPQHF,TGTGCCAGCAGAGATACACTGACAGGGGACCATCAGCCCCAGCATTTT
TRBV28,NA,NA,TRBJ1-2,CASSTGFSGYTF,TGTGCCAGCAGTACCGGGTTTTCGGGCTACACCTTC
TRBV5-1,NA,TRBD1,TRBJ1-6,CASSSGTVNSPLHF,TGCGCCAGCAGCTCTGGGACAGTTAATTCACCCCTCCACTTT
TRBV5-4,NA,TRBD1,TRBJ1-1,CASSLRQGEAFF,TGTGCCAGCAGCCTAAGACAGGGGGAAGCTTTCTTT
TRBV3-1/TRBV3-2,NA,NA,TRBJ2-7,CASSQWGNSYEQYF,TGTGCCAGCAGCCAATGGGGCAACTCCTACGAGCAGTACTTC
TRBV7-6,NA,NA,TRBJ2-1,CASSLDAGTYPRFF,TGTGCCAGCAGCTTAGATGCAGGGACTTATCCCCGGTTCTTC
TRBV19,NA,NA,TRBJ1-5,CATRHRSNQPQHF,TGTGCCACTAGACACCGTAGCAATCAGCCCCAGCATTTT
TRBV7-2,few,TRBD1,TRBJ2-2,CASSSDRGSGELFF,TGTGCCAGCAGCTCGGACAGGGGAAGCGGGGAGCTGTTTTTT
TRBV7-2,NA,NA,TRBJ1-1,CASSLALSRAFF,TGTGCCAGCAGCTTAGCACTATCGAGAGCTTTCTTT
TRBV30,NA,NA,TRBJ1-4,CAWSVRGDSNEKLFF,TGTGCCTGGAGTGTACGCGGGGACTCTAATGAAAAACTGTTTTTT
TRBV5-1,NA,NA,TRBJ1-2,CASSAQDGLHGYTF,TGCGCCAGCAGCGCCCAGGATGGGCTCCATGGCTACACCTTC
TRBV19,NA,TRBD1,TRBJ1-1,CASSAGGWNTEAFF,TGTGCCAGTAGTGCAGGGGGCTGGAACACTGAAGCTTTCTTT
TRBV3-1/TRBV3-2,NA,NA,TRBJ2-3,CASSQAGDTDTQYF,TGTGCCAGCAGCCAAGCGGGGGACACAGATACGCAGTATTTT
TRBV5-1,NA,TRBD1,TRBJ1-3,CASSSTGGTSRTIYF,TGCGCCAGCAGCTCGACAGGGGGGACTTCTAGGACCATATATTTT
TRBV4-1,NA,TRBD1,TRBJ1-4,CASSQGQGTLENEKLFF,TGCGCCAGCAGCCAAGGACAGGGAACGCTTGAGAATGAAAAACTGTTTTTT
TRBV5-1,NA,NA,TRBJ2-3,CASSLLGGGLQGTDTQYF,TGCGCCAGCAGCTTGTTAGGCGGGGGCCTCCAAGGCACAGATACGCAGTATTTT
TRBV4-1,NA,NA,TRBJ2-1,CASSPSRGYNEQFF,TGCGCCAGCAGCCCCTCCAGGGGATACAATGAGCAGTTCTTC
TRBV5-1,NA,NA,TRBJ1-6,CASSLSGGSNSPLHF,TGCGCCAGCAGCTTGTCTGGGGGCAGTAATTCACCCCTCCACTTT
TRBV6-5,NA,NA,TRBJ1-6,CASSYSNRKDSPLHF,TGTGCCAGCAGTTACTCGAACAGGAAGGACTCACCCCTCCACTTT
TRBV4-2,NA,NA,TRBJ1-5,CASSPQGGDSNQPQHF,TGTGCCAGCAGTCCTCAGGGCGGCGATAGCAATCAGCCCCAGCATTTT
TRBV11-2,NA,NA,TRBJ1-2,CAGTLSQGTLYGYTF,TGTGCCGGCACGCTTTCGCAGGGAACCCTCTATGGCTACACCTTC
TRBV6-4,NA,TRBD2,TRBJ2-3,CASSAGGPTDTQYF,TGTGCCAGCAGTGCGGGGGGGCCGACAGATACGCAGTATTTT
TRBV7-9,NA,NA,TRBJ1-2,CASSLRRGPSGGYTF,TGTGCCAGCAGCTTAAGGAGGGGCCCCTCCGGTGGCTACACCTTC
TRBV6-1,NA,TRBD1,TRBJ2-7,CASSVSPGQGATVYEQYF,TGTGCCAGCAGTGTCTCGCCCGGACAGGGTGCAACCGTCTACGAGCAGTACTTC
TRBV6-5,NA,NA,TRBJ1-3,CASTHGNTIYF,TGTGCCAGCACCCATGGAAACACCATATATTTT
TRBV12-3/TRBV12-4,NA,TRBD1,TRBJ2-3,CASSLVQGEQYF,TGTGCCAGCAGTCTGGTACAGGGGGAACAGTATTTT
TRBV6-5,NA,TRBD1,TRBJ1-1,CASRGQLVGSTEAFF,TGTGCCAGCAGGGGACAGCTAGTTGGGAGCACTGAAGCTTTCTTT
TRBV6-5,NA,TRBD2,TRBJ2-3,CASSYGGGATDTQYF,TGTGCCAGCAGTTACGGCGGGGGGGCCACAGATACGCAGTATTTT
TRBV19,NA,NA,TRBJ1-6,CASRTAGVDSPLHF,TGTGCCAGTAGGACAGCAGGAGTAGACTCACCCCTCCACTTT
TRBV15,NA,NA,TRBJ1-5,CATSRDLGGDQPQHF,TGTGCCACCAGCAGAGATTTGGGGGGAGATCAGCCCCAGCATTTT
TRBV6-1,NA,NA,TRBJ1-1,CASSEARATEAFF,TGTGCCAGCAGTGAAGCCAGGGCCACTGAAGCTTTCTTT
TRBV27,NA,TRBD1,TRBJ2-1,CASSFGTGGSYNEQFF,TGTGCCAGCAGTTTCGGGACAGGTGGGTCCTACAATGAGCAGTTCTTC
TRBV5-1,NA,TRBD1,TRBJ1-6,CASSPRGQGLGSPLHF,TGCGCCAGCAGCCCCAGGGGACAGGGATTAGGCTCACCCCTCCACTTT
TRBV10-2,NA,NA,TRBJ2-1,CASSELQGNEQFF,TGCGCCAGCAGTGAGTTACAGGGCAATGAGCAGTTCTTC
TRBV3-1/TRBV3-2,NA,NA,TRBJ1-2,CASSQGPGNSYGYTF,TGTGCCAGCAGCCAAGGTCCGGGTAACTCCTATGGCTACACCTTC
TRBV20-1,NA,TRBD2,TRBJ2-3,CSASAPLAGNTDTQYF,TGCAGTGCTAGTGCCCCCCTAGCGGGGAACACAGATACGCAGTATTTT
TRBV6-5,NA,TRBD1,TRBJ1-1,CASSWDRGQTEAFF,TGTGCCAGCAGTTGGGACAGGGGGCAAACTGAAGCTTTCTTT
TRBV27,once,NA,TRBJ1-2,CASKKGKTNYGYTF,TGTGCCAGCAAAAAGGGGAAAACTAACTATGGCTACACCTTC
TRBV19,NA,TRBD2,TRBJ2-7,CASSIRTSGGFSYEQYF,TGTGCCAGTAGTATAAGGACTAGCGGGGGGTTCTCCTACGAGCAGTACTTC
TRBV5-1,NA,NA,TRBJ1-1,CASSFSQGYTEAFF,TGCGCCAGCAGCTTCAGTCAGGGGTACACTGAAGCTTTCTTT
TRBV29-1,once,NA,TRBJ2-2,CSVVHNTGELFF,TGCAGCGTTGTACATAACACCGGGGAGCTGTTTTTT
TRBV5-1,NA,TRBD1,TRBJ2-1,CASSALGQGSDEQFF,TGCGCCAGCAGCGCTCTGGGACAGGGTTCGGATGAGCAGTTCTTC
TRBV5-1,NA,NA,TRBJ2-7,CASSSWSGGYEQYF,TGCGCCAGCAGCTCTTGGAGCGGTGGATACGAGCAGTACTTC
TRBV28,NA,TRBD1,TRBJ1-2,CASSLQGAELGYTF,TGTGCCAGCAGTTTACAGGGGGCCGAGTTAGGCTACACCTTC
TRBV5-6,NA,NA,TRBJ1-1,CASSLVDTEAFF,TGTGCCAGCAGCCTAGTGGACACTGAAGCTTTCTTT